A selection of T cell receptor beta chains follows, all from one sample in a study of blood T cell repertoires in COVID-19. Assay used: immunoSEQ multiplex PCR; TCRdb lists only in-frame clones, some missing. The repertoire includes about 170,000 clones, over 80% of them detected once, and approximately 4% sits in the top ten. The source material was PBMCs or T cells enriched from blood (not recorded which). Receptors originate from a woman between 45 and 65 years old who had recovered from COVID-19. Each CDR3 is given without its conserved first and last residue.

v_gene: TRBV7-8
CDR3aa: ASSLGGTASNQPQH

v_gene: TRBV6-5
CDR3aa: ASTSDRARAF

v_gene: TRBV10-3
CDR3aa: AISDPTRGQETQY

v_gene: TRBV11-2
CDR3aa: ASSAGTGLTTEAF

v_gene: TRBV5-1
CDR3aa: ASSLLRQAGQDGYT

v_gene: TRBV5-1
CDR3aa: ASSLRVAGGGQNEQF

v_gene: TRBV6-5
CDR3aa: ASSSGQGNTEAF

v_gene: TRBV7-2
CDR3aa: ASSPQGSGGGYT

v_gene: TRBV2
CDR3aa: ASSEEGWGTEAF

v_gene: TRBV7-9
CDR3aa: ASRDRGDTEAF

v_gene: TRBV28
CDR3aa: ASYASSYNSPLH

v_gene: TRBV2
CDR3aa: ASSERGSSYNEQF

v_gene: TRBV12-3/TRBV12-4
CDR3aa: ASSNLGSKLF

v_gene: TRBV11-3
CDR3aa: ASSPGGAGLNTGELF

v_gene: TRBV19
CDR3aa: ASRREGRYNEQF

v_gene: TRBV19
CDR3aa: ASSDLLGTGDTEAF

v_gene: TRBV3-1/TRBV3-2
CDR3aa: ASSQGLVASIQY

v_gene: TRBV24-1
CDR3aa: ATSAAGTGVGYT

v_gene: TRBV7-6
CDR3aa: ASSERTAYNEQF

v_gene: TRBV3-1/TRBV3-2
CDR3aa: ASSLPGGGTEAF

v_gene: TRBV5-1
CDR3aa: ASSLKTGGLSYNEQF

v_gene: TRBV2
CDR3aa: ASRDRAGQPQH

v_gene: TRBV14
CDR3aa: ASSSLGARVNEQF

v_gene: TRBV11-3
CDR3aa: ASSPRLPSSYNEQF

v_gene: TRBV13
CDR3aa: ASSPGRGTEAF

v_gene: TRBV7-9
CDR3aa: ASTMTDTEAF

v_gene: TRBV5-1
CDR3aa: ATRQEPYNSPLH

v_gene: TRBV7-9
CDR3aa: ASSSGVTGYGYT

v_gene: TRBV28
CDR3aa: ASSLRTGGNYGYT

v_gene: TRBV4-1
CDR3aa: ASSQDRSGRLTDTQY

v_gene: TRBV6-5
CDR3aa: ASRTMTGPSPLH

v_gene: TRBV3-1/TRBV3-2
CDR3aa: ASSQVSGSNYGYT

v_gene: TRBV6-5
CDR3aa: ASGLTGIGGELF

v_gene: TRBV19
CDR3aa: ASSIMFGLTLAKNIQY

v_gene: TRBV25-1
CDR3aa: ASLGPGLPGSYNEQF

v_gene: TRBV28
CDR3aa: ASSRDRVSTEAF

v_gene: TRBV5-1
CDR3aa: ASSLEGTEFQETQY

v_gene: TRBV4-3
CDR3aa: ASSPGISGTGRETQY

v_gene: TRBV30
CDR3aa: AWSVRGSGNEQF

v_gene: TRBV7-2
CDR3aa: ASSYQGASNSPLH

v_gene: TRBV6-2/TRBV6-3
CDR3aa: ASSYSHREYGYT

v_gene: TRBV10-2
CDR3aa: ASRTSGSSGANVLT

v_gene: TRBV30
CDR3aa: AWRGQGFGEQF

v_gene: TRBV28
CDR3aa: ASRRSFGFNSNQPQH

v_gene: TRBV28
CDR3aa: ASLRDTWGYGYT

v_gene: TRBV7-9
CDR3aa: ASSPAGTVNSPLH

v_gene: TRBV11-2
CDR3aa: ASSLAGQGIGNTIY

v_gene: TRBV11-3
CDR3aa: ASSSGQGGNYGYT

v_gene: TRBV11-3
CDR3aa: ASSLNVHGELF

v_gene: TRBV7-2
CDR3aa: ASSLGWGRGGLGNQPQH

v_gene: TRBV9
CDR3aa: ASSNDRGNQPQH

v_gene: TRBV7-2
CDR3aa: ASSFRDRVNYGYT

v_gene: TRBV10-2
CDR3aa: ASRRGSETQY

v_gene: TRBV9
CDR3aa: ASSPSPGDEQF

v_gene: TRBV21-1
CDR3aa: ASSILGHLTGELF

v_gene: TRBV29-1
CDR3aa: SVFTGGFFEAF

v_gene: TRBV11-3
CDR3aa: ASSLDYEQF

v_gene: TRBV5-1
CDR3aa: ASRGEIYNEQF

v_gene: TRBV19
CDR3aa: ASSPDSGRTYNEQF